This paragraph reports one T cell receptor beta chain. Its specificity is not known. The CDR3 length is 14 residues. This sample was taken from a study of T-cell memory formation after mild COVID-19. Via MiXCR, TCRdb re-called the 5' RACE reads, giving one row per CDR3 protein. Here the sample spans around 250,000 distinct CDR3 sequences, 16% being singletons. General study points: CD4+ clones that contracted lay mainly in CM and EM; CD8+ ones lay in EMRA. Clones that shrank (day 15 to 85) were balanced CD4/CD8, whereas later expanders leaned CD4+.

This sequence was found in a man younger than 35 who had mild COVID-19 (a few samples of this study predate the infection). Cell type and time point are not known. Sequencing input: PBMCs or a T cell subset sorted from them (not recorded which). The chain employs TRBV21-1 and TRBJ2-7; the table's TRBD1 call for D was not verified on the DNA. TRBV21-1 is a documented pseudogene. The CDR3 sequence: CASSKTGHSYEQYF. In DNA form, the CDR3 reads TGTGCCAGCAGCAAAACGGGACACTCCTACGAGCAGTACTTC.